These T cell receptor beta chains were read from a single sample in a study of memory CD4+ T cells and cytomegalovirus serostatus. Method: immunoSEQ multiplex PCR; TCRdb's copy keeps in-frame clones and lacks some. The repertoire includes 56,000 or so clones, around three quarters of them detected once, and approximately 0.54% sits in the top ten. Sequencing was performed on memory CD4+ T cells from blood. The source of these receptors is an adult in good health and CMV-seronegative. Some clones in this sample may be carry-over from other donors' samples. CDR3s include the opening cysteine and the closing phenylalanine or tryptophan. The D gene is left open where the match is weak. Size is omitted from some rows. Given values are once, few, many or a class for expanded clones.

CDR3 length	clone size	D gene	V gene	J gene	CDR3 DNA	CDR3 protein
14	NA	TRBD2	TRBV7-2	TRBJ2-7	TGTGCCAGCAGGAGCGGGGTACACTCCTACGAGCAGTACTTC	CASRSGVHSYEQYF
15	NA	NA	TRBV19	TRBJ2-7	TGTGCCAGTAGTTCCTGGGACCGGAGCTCCTACGAGCAGTACTTC	CASSSWDRSSYEQYF
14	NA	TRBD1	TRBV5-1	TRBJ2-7	TGCGCCAGCAGCCGGGACAGGCCCTCCTACGAGCAGTACTTC	CASSRDRPSYEQYF
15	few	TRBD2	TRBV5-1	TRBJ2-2	TGCGCCAGCAGCTTGATTGGGGGGGACACCGGGGAGCTGTTTTTT	CASSLIGGDTGELFF
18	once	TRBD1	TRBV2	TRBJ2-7	TGTGCCAGCTCTTTTGGGACAGGGTATCTGATAGAGGGATCCGAGCAGTACTTC	CASSFGTGYLIEGSEQYF
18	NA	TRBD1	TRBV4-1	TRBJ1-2	TGCGCCAGCAGCCAGGCCGCCGGGGGACAGGGGAGAAACTATGGCTACACCTTC	CASSQAAGGQGRNYGYTF
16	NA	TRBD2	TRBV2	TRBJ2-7	TGTGCCAGCAGAGAAACTAGCGGGATCTTCGGGGCCGAGCAGTACTTC	CASRETSGIFGAEQYF
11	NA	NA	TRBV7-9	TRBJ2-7	TGTGCCAGCAGCCTCTCCTACGAGCAGTACTTC	CASSLSYEQYF
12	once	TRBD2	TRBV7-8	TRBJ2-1	TGTGCCAGCAGCTTCACTAGCGTCGAGCAGTTCTTC	CASSFTSVEQFF
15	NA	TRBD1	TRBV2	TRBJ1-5	TGTGCCAGCAGAACGGACAGGGCCAGCAATCAGCCCCAGCATTTT	CASRTDRASNQPQHF
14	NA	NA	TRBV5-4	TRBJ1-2	TGTGCCAGCAGCCCCAGGACCCAAACCTATGGCTACACCTTC	CASSPRTQTYGYTF
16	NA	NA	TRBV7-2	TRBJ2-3	TGTGCCAGCAGTCGCAGGGCTCTGACTAGCACAGATACGCAGTATTTT	CASSRRALTSTDTQYF
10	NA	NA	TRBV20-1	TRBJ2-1	TGCAGTGCTAGTCAACATGAGCAGTTCTTC	CSASQHEQFF
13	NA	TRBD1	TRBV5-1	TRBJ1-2	TGCGCCAGCAGCTACCGGGACAGGAATGGCTACACCTTC	CASSYRDRNGYTF
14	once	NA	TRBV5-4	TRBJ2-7	TGTGCCAGCAGCTTGCAGGCAGGTTACTACGAGCAGTACTTC	CASSLQAGYYEQYF
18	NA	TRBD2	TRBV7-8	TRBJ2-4	TGTGCCAGCAGCTCGCCCGGGACTAGCGGGTGGAGGGGGAGCATTCAGTACTTC	CASSSPGTSGWRGSIQYF
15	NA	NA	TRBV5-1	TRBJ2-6	TGCGCCAGCAGGGAACAGGGCTCTGGGGCCAACGTCCTGACTTTC	CASREQGSGANVLTF
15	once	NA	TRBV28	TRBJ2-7	TGTGCCAGCAGTTTTCGCAGGGTATCCCTCTACGAGCAGTACTTC	CASSFRRVSLYEQYF
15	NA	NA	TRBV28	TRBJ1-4	TGTGCCAGCAGGGACGCTCTTCACACTAATGAAAAACTGTTTTTT	CASRDALHTNEKLFF
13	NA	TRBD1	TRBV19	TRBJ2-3	TGTGCTGTCGCGGGACAGGGCACAGATACGCAGTATTTT	CAVAGQGTDTQYF
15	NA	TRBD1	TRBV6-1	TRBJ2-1	TGTGCCAGCAGCATTACGGGACAGGGTAAAAATGAGCAGTTCTTC	CASSITGQGKNEQFF
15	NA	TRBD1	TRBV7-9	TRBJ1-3	TGTGCCAGCAGCTTCGACAGGGTACCTGGAAACACCATATATTTT	CASSFDRVPGNTIYF
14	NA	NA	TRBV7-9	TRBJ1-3	TGTGCCAGCAGCTTCCAGTCCTCTGGAAACACCATATATTTT	CASSFQSSGNTIYF
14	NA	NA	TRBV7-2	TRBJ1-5	TGTGCCAGCAGCTTAGAAGGGTCGGATCAGCCCCAGCATTTT	CASSLEGSDQPQHF
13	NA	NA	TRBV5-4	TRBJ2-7	TGTGCCAGCAGCCAGGACATTCCCTACGAGCAGTACTTC	CASSQDIPYEQYF
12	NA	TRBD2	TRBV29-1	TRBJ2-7	TGCAGCGTCCCGGGACTAGCCTACGAGCAGTACTTC	CSVPGLAYEQYF
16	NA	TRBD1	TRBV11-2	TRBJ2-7	TGTGCCAGCAGCCCACTACGCCGGGACAGCCCCTACGAGCAGTACTTC	CASSPLRRDSPYEQYF
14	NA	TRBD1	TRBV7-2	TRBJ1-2	TGTGCCAGCAGCTCGAGACAGGGCTTGAATGGCTACACCTTC	CASSSRQGLNGYTF
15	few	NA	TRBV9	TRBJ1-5	TGTGCCAGCAGCTCCGGACACGGGGGAGGGCAGCCCCAGCATTTT	CASSSGHGGGQPQHF
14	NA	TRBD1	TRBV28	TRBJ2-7	TGTGCCAGCAGTTCATACAGGGGGCTCAACGAGCAGTACTTC	CASSSYRGLNEQYF
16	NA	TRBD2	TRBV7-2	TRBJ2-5	TGTGCCAGCAGCTTAAGTTTGCGGGGGAACCAAGAGACCCAGTACTTC	CASSLSLRGNQETQYF
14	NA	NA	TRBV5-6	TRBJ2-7	TGTGCCAGCAGTCTCCTCCAGGGGACCTACGAGCAGTACTTC	CASSLLQGTYEQYF
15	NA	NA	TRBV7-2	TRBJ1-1	TGTGCCAGCAGCTTAGGCCCGCGGGAAATCGCTGAAGCTTTCTTT	CASSLGPREIAEAFF
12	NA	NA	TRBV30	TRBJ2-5	TGTGCCTGGAGTGTTTGGGCCGAGACCCAGTACTTC	CAWSVWAETQYF
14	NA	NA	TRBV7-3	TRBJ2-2	TGTGCCAGCAGCTTAACAGTGACCACCGGGGAGCTGTTTTTT	CASSLTVTTGELFF
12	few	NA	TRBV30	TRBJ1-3	TGTGCCTGGACAGGGAGGGGAAACACCATATATTTT	CAWTGRGNTIYF
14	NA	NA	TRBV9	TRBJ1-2	TGTGCCAGCAGCGCAGGACCGACCTTAAGGGGCTACACCTTC	CASSAGPTLRGYTF
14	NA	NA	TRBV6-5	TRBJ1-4	TGTGCCAGCGGGGACCCCAGGGGTAGGGAAAAACTGTTTTTT	CASGDPRGREKLFF
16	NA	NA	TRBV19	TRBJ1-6	TGTGCCAGTAGTTACGGGGCAGCCTCCTATAATTCACCCCTCCACTTT	CASSYGAASYNSPLHF
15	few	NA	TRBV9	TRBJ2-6	TGTGCCAGCAGCGTAGTCTCCTCTGGGGCCAACGTCCTGACTTTC	CASSVVSSGANVLTF
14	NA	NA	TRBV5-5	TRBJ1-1	TGTGCCAGCAGCTTGGGGTCTTGGACCACTGAAGCTTTCTTT	CASSLGSWTTEAFF
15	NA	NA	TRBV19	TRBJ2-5	TGTGCCAGTAGTACACTGGGGATCCCGGGGGAGACCCAGTACTTC	CASSTLGIPGETQYF
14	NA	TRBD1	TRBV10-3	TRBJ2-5	TGTGCCATCAGTGTGGGACAGGGTGGGAAGACCCAGTACTTC	CAISVGQGGKTQYF
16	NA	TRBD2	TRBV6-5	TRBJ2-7	TGTGCCAGCAGTTACTCGTCAGCGGGAGGACACTACGAGCAGTACTTC	CASSYSSAGGHYEQYF
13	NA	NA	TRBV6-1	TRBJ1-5	TGTGCCAGCCACCGGACGATCAATCAGCCCCAGCATTTT	CASHRTINQPQHF
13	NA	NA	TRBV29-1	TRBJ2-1	TGCAGCGTTGGGCTGACAGGGGAGGGTGAGCAGTTCTTC	CSVGLTGEGEQFF
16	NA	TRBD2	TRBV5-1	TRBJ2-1	TGCGCCAGCAGACCGAAAGCTAGCGGGGTGCTCAATGAGCAGTTCTTC	CASRPKASGVLNEQFF
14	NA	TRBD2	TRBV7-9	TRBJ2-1	TGTGCCAGCAGCTTAGCGCTGGGGGGGAATGAGCAGTTCTTC	CASSLALGGNEQFF
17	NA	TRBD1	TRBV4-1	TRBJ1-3	TGCGCCAGCAGCCAGCCTGGGAGGGGGCTCTCTGGAAACACCATATATTTT	CASSQPGRGLSGNTIYF